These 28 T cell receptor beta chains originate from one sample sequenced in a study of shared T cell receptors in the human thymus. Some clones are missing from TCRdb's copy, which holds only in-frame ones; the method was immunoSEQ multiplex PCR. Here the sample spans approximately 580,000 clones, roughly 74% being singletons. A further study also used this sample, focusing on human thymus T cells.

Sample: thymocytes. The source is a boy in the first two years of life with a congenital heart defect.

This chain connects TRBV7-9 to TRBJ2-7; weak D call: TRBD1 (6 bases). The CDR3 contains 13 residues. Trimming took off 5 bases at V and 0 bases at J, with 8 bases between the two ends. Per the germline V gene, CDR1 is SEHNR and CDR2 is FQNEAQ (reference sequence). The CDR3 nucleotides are TGTGCCAGCAGCAGACAGGTCTCCTACGAGCAGTACTTC. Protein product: CASSRQVSYEQYF.

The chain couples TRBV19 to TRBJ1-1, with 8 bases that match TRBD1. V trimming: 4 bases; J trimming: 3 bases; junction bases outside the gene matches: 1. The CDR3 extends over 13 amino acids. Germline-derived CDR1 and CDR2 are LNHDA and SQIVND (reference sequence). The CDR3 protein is CASSNRGDTEAFF. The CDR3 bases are TGTGCCAGTAGTAACAGGGGGGACACTGAAGCTTTCTTT.

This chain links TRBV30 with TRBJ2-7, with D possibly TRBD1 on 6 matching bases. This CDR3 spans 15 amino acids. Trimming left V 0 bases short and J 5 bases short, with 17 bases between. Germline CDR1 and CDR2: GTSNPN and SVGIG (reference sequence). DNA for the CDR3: TGTGCCTGGAGTGTACGTCCAGGGGCGAGAAACGAGCAGTACTTC. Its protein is CAWSVRPGARNEQYF.

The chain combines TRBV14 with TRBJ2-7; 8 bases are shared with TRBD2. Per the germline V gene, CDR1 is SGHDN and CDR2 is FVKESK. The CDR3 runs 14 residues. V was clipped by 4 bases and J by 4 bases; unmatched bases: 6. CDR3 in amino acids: CASSPAGASYEQYF. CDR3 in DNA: TGTGCCAGCAGCCCAGCGGGAGCGTCGTACGAGCAGTACTTC.

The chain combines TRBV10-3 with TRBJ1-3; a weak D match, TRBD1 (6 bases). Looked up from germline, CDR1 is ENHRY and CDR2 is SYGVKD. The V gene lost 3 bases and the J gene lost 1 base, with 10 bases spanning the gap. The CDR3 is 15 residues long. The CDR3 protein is CAISDLQGSGNTIYF. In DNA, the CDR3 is TGTGCCATCAGTGATTTGCAGGGGTCTGGAAACACCATATATTTT.

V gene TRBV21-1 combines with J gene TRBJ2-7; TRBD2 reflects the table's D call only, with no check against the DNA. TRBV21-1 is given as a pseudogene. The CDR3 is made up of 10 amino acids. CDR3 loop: CASRSCEQYF. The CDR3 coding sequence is TGTGCCAGCAGGTCCTGCGAGCAGTACTTC.

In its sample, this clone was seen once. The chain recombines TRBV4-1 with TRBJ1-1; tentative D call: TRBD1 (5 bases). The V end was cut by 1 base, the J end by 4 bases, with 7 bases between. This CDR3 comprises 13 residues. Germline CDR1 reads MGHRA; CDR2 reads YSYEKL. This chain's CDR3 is CASSQGRGTEAFF. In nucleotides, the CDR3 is TGCGCCAGCAGCCAAGGAAGGGGCACTGAAGCTTTCTTT.

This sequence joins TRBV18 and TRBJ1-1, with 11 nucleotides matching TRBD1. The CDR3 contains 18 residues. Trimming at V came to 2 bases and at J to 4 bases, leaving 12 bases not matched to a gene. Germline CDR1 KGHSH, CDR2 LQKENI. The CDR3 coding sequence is TGTGCCAGCTCACCAATTAGGACAGGGGGCGACAGCAGCACTGAAGCTTTCTTT. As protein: CASSPIRTGGDSSTEAFF.

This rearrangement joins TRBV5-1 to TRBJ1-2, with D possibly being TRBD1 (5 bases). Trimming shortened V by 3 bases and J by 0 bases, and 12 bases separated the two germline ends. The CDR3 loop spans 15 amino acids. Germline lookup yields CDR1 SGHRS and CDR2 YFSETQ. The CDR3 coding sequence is TGCGCCAGCAGCTATACAGGCACCGCTAACTATGGCTACACCTTC. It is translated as CASSYTGTANYGYTF. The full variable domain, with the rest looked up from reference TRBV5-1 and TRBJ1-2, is KAGVTQTPRYLIKTRGQQVTLSCSPISGHRSVSWYQQTPGQGLQFLFEYFSETQRNKGNFPGRFSGRQFSNSRSEMNVSTLELGDSALYLCASSYTGTANYGYTFGSGTRLTVV.

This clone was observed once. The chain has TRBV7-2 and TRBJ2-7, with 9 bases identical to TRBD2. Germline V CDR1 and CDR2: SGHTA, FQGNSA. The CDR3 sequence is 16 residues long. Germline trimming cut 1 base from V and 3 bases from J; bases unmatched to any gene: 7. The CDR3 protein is CASSLVVTSGFYEQYF. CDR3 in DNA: TGTGCCAGCAGCTTAGTAGTCACTAGCGGGTTCTACGAGCAGTACTTC.

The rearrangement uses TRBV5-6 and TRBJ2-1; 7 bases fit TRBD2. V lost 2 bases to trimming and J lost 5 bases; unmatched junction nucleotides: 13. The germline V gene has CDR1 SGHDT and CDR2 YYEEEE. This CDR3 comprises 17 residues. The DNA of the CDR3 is TGTGCCAGCAGCTTCTCTTTAGCGGGTCCTATCCACAATGAGCAGTTCTTC. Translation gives CASSFSLAGPIHNEQFF.

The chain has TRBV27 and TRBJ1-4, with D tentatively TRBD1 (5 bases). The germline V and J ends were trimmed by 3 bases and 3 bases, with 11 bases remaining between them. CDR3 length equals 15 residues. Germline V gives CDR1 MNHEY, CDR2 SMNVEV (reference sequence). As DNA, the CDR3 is TGTGCCAGCAGTTTGGGGGGTGAGGCTAATGAAAAACTGTTTTTT. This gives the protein CASSLGGEANEKLFF.

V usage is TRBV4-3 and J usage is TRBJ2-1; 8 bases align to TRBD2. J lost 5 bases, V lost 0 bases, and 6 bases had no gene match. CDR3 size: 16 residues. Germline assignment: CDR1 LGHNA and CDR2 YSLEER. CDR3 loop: CASSQEPGGLHNEQFF. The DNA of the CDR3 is TGCGCCAGCAGCCAAGAGCCGGGAGGGTTACACAATGAGCAGTTCTTC.

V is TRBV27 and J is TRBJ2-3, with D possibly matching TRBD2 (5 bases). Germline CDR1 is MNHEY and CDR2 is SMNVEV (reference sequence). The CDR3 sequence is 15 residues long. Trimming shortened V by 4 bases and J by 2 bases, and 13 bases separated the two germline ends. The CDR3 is CASSSSRGITDTQYF. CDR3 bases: TGTGCCAGCAGTTCTTCCCGAGGGATCACAGATACGCAGTATTTT.

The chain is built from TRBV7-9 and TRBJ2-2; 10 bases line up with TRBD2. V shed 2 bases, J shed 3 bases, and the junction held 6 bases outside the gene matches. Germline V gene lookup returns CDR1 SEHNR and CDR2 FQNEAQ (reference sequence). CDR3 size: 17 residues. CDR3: CASSLFGSGRHTGELFF. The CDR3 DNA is TGTGCCAGCAGCTTATTCGGTAGCGGGAGGCACACCGGGGAGCTGTTTTTT.

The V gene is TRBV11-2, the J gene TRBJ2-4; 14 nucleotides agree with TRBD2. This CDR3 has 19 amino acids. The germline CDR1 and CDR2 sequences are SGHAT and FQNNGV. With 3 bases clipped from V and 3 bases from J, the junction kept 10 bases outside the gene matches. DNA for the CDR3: TGTGCCAGCAGCTTTACCGGGACTAGCGGGAGTGGGGTCAAAAACATTCAGTACTTC. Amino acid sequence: CASSFTGTSGSGVKNIQYF.

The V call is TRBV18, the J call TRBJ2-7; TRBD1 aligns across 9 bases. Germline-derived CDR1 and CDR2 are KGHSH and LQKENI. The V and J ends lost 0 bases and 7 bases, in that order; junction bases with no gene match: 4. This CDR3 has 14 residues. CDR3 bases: TGTGCCAGCTCACCACCTCCGGACAGGGGAGAGCAGTACTTC. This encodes CASSPPPDRGEQYF.

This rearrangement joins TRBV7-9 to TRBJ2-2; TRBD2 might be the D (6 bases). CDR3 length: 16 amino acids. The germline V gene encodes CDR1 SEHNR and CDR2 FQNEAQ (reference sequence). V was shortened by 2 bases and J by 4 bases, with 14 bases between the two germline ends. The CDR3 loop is CASSLSPGVFTGELFF. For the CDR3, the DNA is TGTGCCAGCAGCTTATCGCCGGGAGTGTTCACCGGGGAGCTGTTTTTT.

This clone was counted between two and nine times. The CDR3 here is CASSHLDRDNEQFF. In nucleotides, the CDR3 is TGTGCCAGCAGCCACCTGGACAGGGACAATGAGCAGTTCTTC. V is TRBV5-4 and J is TRBJ2-1; 8 bases fit TRBD1. There are 14 residues in the CDR3. V was pared by 4 bases and J by 5 bases, with 5 bases of the junction left unmatched. Germline CDR1 SGHNT, CDR2 YYREEE (reference sequence).

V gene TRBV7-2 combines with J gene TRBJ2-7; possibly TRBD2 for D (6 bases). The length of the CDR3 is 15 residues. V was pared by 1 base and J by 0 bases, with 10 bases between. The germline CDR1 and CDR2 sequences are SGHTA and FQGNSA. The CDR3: CASSLDPSDSYEQYF. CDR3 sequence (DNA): TGTGCCAGCAGCTTAGACCCTAGCGACTCCTACGAGCAGTACTTC.

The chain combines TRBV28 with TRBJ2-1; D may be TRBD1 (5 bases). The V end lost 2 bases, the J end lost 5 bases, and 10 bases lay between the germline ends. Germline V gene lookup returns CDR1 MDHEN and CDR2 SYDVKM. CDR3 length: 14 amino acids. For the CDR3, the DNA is TGTGCCAGCAGTTTACCTGACAGCCACAATGAGCAGTTCTTC. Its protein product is CASSLPDSHNEQFF.

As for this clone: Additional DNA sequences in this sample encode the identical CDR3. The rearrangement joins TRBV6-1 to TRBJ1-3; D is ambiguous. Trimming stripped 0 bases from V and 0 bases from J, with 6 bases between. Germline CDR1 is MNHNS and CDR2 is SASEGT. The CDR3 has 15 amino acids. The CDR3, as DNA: TGTGCCAGCAGTGAAGCAGGCGGCTCTGGAAACACCATATATTTT. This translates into CASSEAGGSGNTIYF.

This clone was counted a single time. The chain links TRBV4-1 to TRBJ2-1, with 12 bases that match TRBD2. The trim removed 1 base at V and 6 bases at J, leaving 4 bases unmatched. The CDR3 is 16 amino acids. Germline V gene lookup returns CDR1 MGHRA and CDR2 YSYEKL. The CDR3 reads CASSQVGLAGTNEQFF. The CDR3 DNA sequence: TGCGCCAGCAGCCAAGTCGGACTAGCGGGAACCAATGAGCAGTTCTTC.

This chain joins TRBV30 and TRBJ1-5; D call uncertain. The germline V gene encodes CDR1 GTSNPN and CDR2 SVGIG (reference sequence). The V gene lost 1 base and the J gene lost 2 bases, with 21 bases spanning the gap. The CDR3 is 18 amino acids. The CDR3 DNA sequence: TGTGCCTGGAGTGATCCGTCAACCCGGGTGATGGGCAATCAGCCCCAGCATTTT. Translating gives CAWSDPSTRVMGNQPQHF.

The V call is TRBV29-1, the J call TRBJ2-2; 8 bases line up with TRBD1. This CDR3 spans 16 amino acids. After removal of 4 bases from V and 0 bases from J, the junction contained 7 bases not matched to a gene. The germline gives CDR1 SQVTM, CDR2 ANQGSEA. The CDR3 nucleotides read TGCAGCGTTGTCCGGGGGACAGGATCGAACACCGGGGAGCTGTTTTTT. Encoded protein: CSVVRGTGSNTGELFF.

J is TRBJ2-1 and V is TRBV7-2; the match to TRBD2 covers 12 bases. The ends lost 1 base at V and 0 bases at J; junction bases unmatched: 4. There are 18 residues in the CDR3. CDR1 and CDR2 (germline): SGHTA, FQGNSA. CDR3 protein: CASSLGTSGESSYNEQFF. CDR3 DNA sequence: TGTGCCAGCAGCTTAGGGACTAGCGGGGAAAGCTCCTACAATGAGCAGTTCTTC.

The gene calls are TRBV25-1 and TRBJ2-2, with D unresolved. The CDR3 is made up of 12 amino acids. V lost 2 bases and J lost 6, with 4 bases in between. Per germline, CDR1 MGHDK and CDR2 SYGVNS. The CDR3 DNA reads TGTGCCAGCAGTGAACCCTCCGGGGAGCTGTTTTTT. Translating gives CASSEPSGELFF.

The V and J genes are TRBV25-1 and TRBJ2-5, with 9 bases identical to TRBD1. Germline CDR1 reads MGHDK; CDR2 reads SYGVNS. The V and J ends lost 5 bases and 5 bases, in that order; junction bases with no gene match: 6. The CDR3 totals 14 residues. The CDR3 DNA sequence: TGTGCCAGCAGTCCCGGGACAGGGAGTGAGACCCAGTACTTC. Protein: CASSPGTGSETQYF.